This T cell receptor (beta chain) was obtained from a study of CD8+CD57+ T cells in acquired aplastic anemia. About the study: Isolated CD4+ and CD8+ cells, once sorted, yielded DNA averaging roughly 3 ug. Whole-study findings and limits: A set of roughly 27 CD8+ CDR3 sequences was shared between patients and controls, and these sequences appeared highly expressed in patients.

Note on this clonotype: Its target is not known.

Looked up from germline, CDR1 is MGHRA and CDR2 is YSYEKL. CDR3 length: 13 residues. Trimming stripped 4 bases from V and 10 bases from J, with 17 bases between. The study profiled TCR beta VDJ and CDR3 using genomic DNA as template. TCRdb processed the reads anew with MiXCR; each CDR3 protein has one entry. Of roughly 220,000 distinct CDR3 sequences in the sample, less than 75% were seen once. Sequencing was done on patients that had shown CD8+CD57+ cell expansion by flow cytometry. Sequencing input: sorted CD4+, CD8+, or CD8+CD57+ T cells (not recorded which) from PBMCs. The sequence was collected from a human donor with aplastic anemia. V gene TRBV4-1 combines with J gene TRBJ2-7; D is undetermined. The DNA of the CDR3 is TGCGCCAGCAGCCCCCGGTTGGAGTCGGGTCAGTACTTC. Translated: CASSPRLESGQYF.